Listed below are T cell receptor beta chains from one sample, sequenced in a study of blood T cell repertoires in COVID-19. Here immunoSEQ multiplex PCR was the method, and the copy in TCRdb shows in-frame clones only, minus some. This table has 95,000 to 110,000 clones, 90% to 95% appearing once. Sequenced sample: peripheral blood. The receptors were gathered from a human donor in a cohort sampled during active COVID-19. Both conserved end residues are part of each CDR3. A D gene is named only where the DNA matches it firmly. Rows give clone size only sometimes, using once, few, many, or a class for an expanded clone.

cdr3_length	v_call	j_call	d_call	clone_size	cdr3_nt	cdr3_aa
14	TRBV19	TRBJ2-1	TRBD2	NA	TGTGCCAGTAGGAGGACTAGCGGCTACAATGAGCAGTTCTTC	CASRRTSGYNEQFF
15	TRBV5-5	TRBJ1-1	TRBD1	NA	TGTGCCAGCAGAAAACAGGGGGCGCAGAACACTGAAGCTTTCTTT	CASRKQGAQNTEAFF
15	TRBV3-1/TRBV3-2	TRBJ2-1	NA	NA	TGTGCCAGCAGCCAAGATACGACTCCCTACAATGAGCAGTTCTTC	CASSQDTTPYNEQFF
14	TRBV5-6	TRBJ1-4	NA	NA	TGTGCCAGCAGCTTACAGAAGGTCGGTGAAAAACTGTTTTTT	CASSLQKVGEKLFF
14	TRBV5-4	TRBJ2-5	TRBD1	NA	TGTGCCAGCCAGGCCGGGACAGGGCAAGAGACCCAGTACTTC	CASQAGTGQETQYF
14	TRBV7-9	TRBJ1-6	NA	few	TGTGCCAGCAGCTCGTCGGGAAATAATTCACCCCTCCACTTT	CASSSSGNNSPLHF
12	TRBV30	TRBJ1-2	NA	NA	TGTGCCTGGAGTCCTTATACTAGGGCCTACACCTTC	CAWSPYTRAYTF
18	TRBV5-1	TRBJ2-5	TRBD1	NA	TGCGCCAGCAGCTCTACCGGGACAGCTCGACTTTCAGGGGAGACCCAGTACTTC	CASSSTGTARLSGETQYF
13	TRBV4-2	TRBJ1-1	NA	NA	TGTGCCAGCAGTCCTCTAGTGAACACTGAAGCTTTCTTT	CASSPLVNTEAFF
15	TRBV24-1	TRBJ2-7	TRBD1	NA	TGTGCCACCGGTAAGACCGGGACAGGTTTCTACGAGCAGTACTTC	CATGKTGTGFYEQYF
13	TRBV7-6	TRBJ1-2	TRBD1	NA	TGTGCCAGCAGCTTAGGACAGGGCTATGGCTACACCTTC	CASSLGQGYGYTF
14	TRBV19	TRBJ2-2	NA	NA	TGTGCCAGTAGTCTAACAGCGAACACCGGGGAGCTGTTTTTT	CASSLTANTGELFF
16	TRBV11-2	TRBJ2-1	NA	NA	TGTGCCAGCAGCTTATGGTTCGTACTAGATCGCAATGAGCAGTTCTTC	CASSLWFVLDRNEQFF
15	TRBV9	TRBJ1-5	TRBD1	NA	TGTGCCAGCAGTGCACAGGGGGTGAGCAATCAGCCCCAGCATTTT	CASSAQGVSNQPQHF
12	TRBV19	TRBJ1-2	NA	NA	TGTGCCAGTAGTATGACAGACCGCGGCTACACCTTC	CASSMTDRGYTF
14	TRBV29-1	TRBJ2-7	TRBD1	once	TGCAGCGTTGACTCGGGACAGGGGGGTTACGAGCAGTACTTC	CSVDSGQGGYEQYF
13	TRBV7-2	TRBJ1-1	NA	few	TGTGCCAGCAGGTTACAGGGGAACACTGAAGCTTTCTTT	CASRLQGNTEAFF
12	TRBV4-3	TRBJ1-1	TRBD1	NA	TGCGCCAGCAGCCAAGCAGGGGGTGAAGCTTTCTTT	CASSQAGGEAFF
13	TRBV15	TRBJ1-5	NA	NA	TGTGCCACCAGCAGAGTAGGAGGTCAGCCCCAGCATTTT	CATSRVGGQPQHF
19	TRBV3-1/TRBV3-2	TRBJ2-5	TRBD2	NA	TGTGCCAGCAGCCAACTCTGGGATGCTAGCGGGAGTTTGGGGGAGACCCAGTACTTC	CASSQLWDASGSLGETQYF
16	TRBV5-1	TRBJ2-7	TRBD2	NA	TGCGCCAGCAGCTCTCCTGAGCGGGGCCCCTCCTACGAGCAGTACTTC	CASSSPERGPSYEQYF
14	TRBV28	TRBJ2-7	TRBD1	NA	TGTGCCAGCAGATTCTACAGGGGGGTACGAGAGCAGTACTTC	CASRFYRGVREQYF
15	TRBV28	TRBJ1-2	NA	NA	TGTGCCAGCAGCCCTATCGGACGGGAAAACTATGGCTACACCTTC	CASSPIGRENYGYTF
13	TRBV29-1	TRBJ2-2	NA	NA	TGCAGCGTTGACGGGGTTGGCACCGGGGAGCTGTTTTTT	CSVDGVGTGELFF
16	TRBV29-1	TRBJ1-6	TRBD1	NA	TGCAGCGTTGAAGAAGGGACAGGGGGCCTTCGTTCACCCCTCCACTTT	CSVEEGTGGLRSPLHF
14	TRBV19	TRBJ2-6	NA	NA	TGTGCCAGTACACTTACCTCTGGGGCCAACGTCCTGACTTTC	CASTLTSGANVLTF
15	TRBV19	TRBJ2-1	TRBD1	NA	TGTGCCAGTAGTCTGGGACAGGGGGCAATCAATGAGCAGTTCTTC	CASSLGQGAINEQFF
14	TRBV12-5	TRBJ1-4	TRBD1	NA	TGTGCTAGTGGTTCCGGGACAGACAATGAAAAACTGTTTTTT	CASGSGTDNEKLFF
16	TRBV15	TRBJ2-5	NA	NA	TGTGCCACCAGCAGAGATCTTGGGCGGGGACAAGAGACCCAGTACTTC	CATSRDLGRGQETQYF
16	TRBV4-3	TRBJ2-1	NA	NA	TGCGCCAGCAGCCAAGATCTTCGCGGCTCCTACAATGAGCAGTTCTTC	CASSQDLRGSYNEQFF
15	TRBV3-1/TRBV3-2	TRBJ2-1	NA	NA	TGTGCCAGCAGCCCGCGCACTAGTAAGTCCAATGAGCAGTTCTTC	CASSPRTSKSNEQFF
15	TRBV27	TRBJ2-7	TRBD1	NA	TGTGCCAGCAGTTTAGAGAACAGGGGCGTCTACGAGCAGTACTTC	CASSLENRGVYEQYF
15	TRBV13	TRBJ1-3	NA	NA	TGTGCCAGCAGCTTACTTGCGCTAGACGGAAACACCATATATTTT	CASSLLALDGNTIYF
15	TRBV6-4	TRBJ2-1	TRBD1	NA	TGTGCCAGCAGTGCCGAAGGGACAGGGGCCCATGAGCAGTTCTTC	CASSAEGTGAHEQFF
14	TRBV11-1	TRBJ1-6	TRBD1	NA	TGTGCCAGCAGCCAATCAAGACAGGGATCACCCCTCCACTTT	CASSQSRQGSPLHF
18	TRBV7-9	TRBJ2-3	TRBD2	NA	TGTGCCAGCAGTCCTATTCGGACTAGCGGCCGGACGATGGATACGCAGTATTTT	CASSPIRTSGRTMDTQYF
13	TRBV27	TRBJ1-2	NA	NA	TGTGCCAGCCGCCCACAGGGCTACTATGGCTACACCTTC	CASRPQGYYGYTF
14	TRBV30	TRBJ2-1	TRBD2	NA	TGTGCCTGGGTGAAACTAGCGGCCTACAATGAGCAGTTCTTC	CAWVKLAAYNEQFF
13	TRBV4-3	TRBJ1-2	NA	NA	TGCGCCAGCAGCCAAGAGGCGAGGTATGGCTACACCTTC	CASSQEARYGYTF
14	TRBV7-2	TRBJ2-5	NA	NA	TGTGCCAGCAGCCCACTGAGTCGCCAAGAGACCCAGTACTTC	CASSPLSRQETQYF
14	TRBV28	TRBJ1-5	NA	once	TGTGCCAGCAGTCCCGGACAGAACAATCAGCCCCAGCATTTT	CASSPGQNNQPQHF
16	TRBV7-8	TRBJ2-1	TRBD2	once	TGTGCCAGCAGCTTAGGAAGGGGCGGGAGGAGGAATGAGCAGTTCTTC	CASSLGRGGRRNEQFF
11	TRBV6-6	TRBJ2-4	NA	NA	TGTGCCGTTCTAGCCAAAAACATTCAGTACTTC	CAVLAKNIQYF
13	TRBV18	TRBJ2-3	NA	once	TGTGCCAGCTCCTTTGTTCTCACAGATACGCAGTATTTT	CASSFVLTDTQYF
13	TRBV12-5	TRBJ1-4	NA	NA	TGTGCTAGCCTAGGAGATTATAATGAAAAACTGTTTTTT	CASLGDYNEKLFF
14	TRBV27	TRBJ1-6	TRBD1	NA	TGTGCCAGCAGCTGGTCAGGGGGCGATTCACCCCTCCACTTT	CASSWSGGDSPLHF
13	TRBV11-2	TRBJ1-1	NA	NA	TGTGCCAGCAGCTTATGGCAGAACACTGAAGCTTTCTTT	CASSLWQNTEAFF
13	TRBV29-1	TRBJ2-7	NA	NA	TGCAGCGTTGACTCCGAACAGGGCCGCGAGCAGTACTTC	CSVDSEQGREQYF